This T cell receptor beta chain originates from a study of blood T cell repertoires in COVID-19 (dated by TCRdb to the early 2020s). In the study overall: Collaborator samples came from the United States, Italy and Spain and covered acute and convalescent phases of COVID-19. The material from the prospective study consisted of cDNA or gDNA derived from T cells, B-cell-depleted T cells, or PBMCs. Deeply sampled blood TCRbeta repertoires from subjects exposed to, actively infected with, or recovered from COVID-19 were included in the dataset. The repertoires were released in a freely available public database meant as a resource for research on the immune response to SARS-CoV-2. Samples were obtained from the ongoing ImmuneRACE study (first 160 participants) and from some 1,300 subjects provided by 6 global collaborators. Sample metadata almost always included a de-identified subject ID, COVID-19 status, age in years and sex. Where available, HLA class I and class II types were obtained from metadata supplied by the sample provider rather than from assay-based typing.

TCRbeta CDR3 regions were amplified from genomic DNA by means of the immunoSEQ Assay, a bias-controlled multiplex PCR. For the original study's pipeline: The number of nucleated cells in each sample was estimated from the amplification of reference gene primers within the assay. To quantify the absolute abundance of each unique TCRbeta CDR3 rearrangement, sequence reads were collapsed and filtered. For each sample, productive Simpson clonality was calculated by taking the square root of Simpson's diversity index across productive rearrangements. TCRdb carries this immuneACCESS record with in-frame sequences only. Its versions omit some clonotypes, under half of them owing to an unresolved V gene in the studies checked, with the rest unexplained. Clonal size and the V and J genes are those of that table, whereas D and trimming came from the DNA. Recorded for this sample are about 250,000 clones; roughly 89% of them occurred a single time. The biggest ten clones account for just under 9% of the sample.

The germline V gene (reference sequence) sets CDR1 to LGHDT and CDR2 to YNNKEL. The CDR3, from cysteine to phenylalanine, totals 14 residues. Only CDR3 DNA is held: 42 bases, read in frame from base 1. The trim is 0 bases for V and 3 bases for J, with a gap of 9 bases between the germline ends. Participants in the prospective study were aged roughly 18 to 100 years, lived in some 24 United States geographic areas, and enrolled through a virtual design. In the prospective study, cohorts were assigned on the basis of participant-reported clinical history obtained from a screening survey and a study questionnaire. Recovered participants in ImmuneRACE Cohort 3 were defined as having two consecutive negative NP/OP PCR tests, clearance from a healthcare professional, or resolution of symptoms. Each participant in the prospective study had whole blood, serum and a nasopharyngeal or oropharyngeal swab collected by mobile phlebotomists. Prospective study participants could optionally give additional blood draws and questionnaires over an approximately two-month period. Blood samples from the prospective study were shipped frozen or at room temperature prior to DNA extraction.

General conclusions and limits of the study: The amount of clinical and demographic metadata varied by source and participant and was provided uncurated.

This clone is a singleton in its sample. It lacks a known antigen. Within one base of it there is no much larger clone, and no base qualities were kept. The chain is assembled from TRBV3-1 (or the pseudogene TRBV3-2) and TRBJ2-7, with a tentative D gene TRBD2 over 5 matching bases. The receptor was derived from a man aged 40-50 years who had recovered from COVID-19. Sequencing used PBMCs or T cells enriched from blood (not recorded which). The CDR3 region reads CASSQEPDFYEQYF. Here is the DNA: TGTGCCAGCAGCCAAGAGCCGGACTTCTACGAGCAGTACTTC.